Listed here are 8 T cell receptor beta chains from one sample, sequenced in a study of shared clonotypes between healthy human individuals. The repertoire was sequenced with immunoSEQ multiplex PCR; TCRdb's copy has only in-frame clones and lacks some. Of approximately 500,000 clones listed, almost 97% are singletons. The sequenced material came from naive CD4+ T cells sorted from blood. Subset meaning: CD45RA+ positively selected. The source of these receptors is a woman aged 25 to 45 in good health.

Note on this clone: The junction does not match germline at one end; this may be a read error. The CDR3 region has the DNA TGCGCCAGCAGCCACTCAGAAAACATTGAAGCTTTCTTT. Translation: CASSHSENIEAFF. This chain connects TRBV4-1 to TRBJ1-1; D uncertain. The CDR3 is 13 residues long. CDR1 and CDR2 (germline): MGHRA, YSYEKL.

The V call is TRBV4-2, the J call TRBJ2-1, with 7 bases aligning to TRBD2. The CDR3 loop spans 14 amino acids. V shed 4 bases and J 6 bases; nucleotides not matched to a gene: 6. The germline V gene encodes CDR1 LGHNA and CDR2 YNFKEQ. For the CDR3, the DNA is TGTGCCAGCAGCCGGGACTATCCCCCCAATGAGCAGTTCTTC. Its protein product is CASSRDYPPNEQFF.

This chain uses TRBV6-6 with TRBJ1-1; TRBD1 might be the D (6 bases). Germline CDR1 is MNHNY and CDR2 is SVGAGI (reference sequence). Trimming took off 6 bases at V and 2 bases at J, with 10 bases between the two ends. CDR3 length equals 13 residues. CDR3 residues: CASSRQENTEAFF. In DNA, the CDR3 is TGTGCCAGCAGCCGACAGGAAAACACTGAAGCTTTCTTT.

The chain combines TRBV27 with TRBJ2-7, with D perhaps assigned TRBD1 or TRBD2 (5 bases each). Germline assignment: CDR1 MNHEY and CDR2 SMNVEV (reference sequence). The CDR3 consists of 16 residues. The ends were cut back, 6 bases at V and 4 bases at J, with 22 bases in the middle. DNA for the CDR3: TGTGCCAGCAGCCCTTCCTTGGGACGGAAGCAATACGAGCAGTACTTC. This translates into CASSPSLGRKQYEQYF.

The genes are TRBV28 and TRBJ2-4, with 10 bases that match TRBD1. Unmatched junction bases numbered 5, after V lost 5 bases and J lost 1 base. In germline, CDR1 is MDHEN, CDR2 SYDVKM. This CDR3 is built from 16 residues. Here the CDR3 reads CASSPDRGRAKNIQYF. The CDR3 DNA sequence: TGTGCCAGCAGTCCAGACAGGGGGCGTGCCAAAAACATTCAGTACTTC.

This rearrangement joins TRBV9 to TRBJ2-7; 12 bases align to TRBD2. V gave up 0 bases and J gave up 7 bases; unmatched junction bases: 5. The CDR3 spans 15 residues. Germline assignment: CDR1 SGDLS and CDR2 YYNGEE. Here the CDR3 DNA reads TGTGCCAGCAGCGTAGGAGCTAGCGGGAGGGGGGAGCAGTACTTC. Amino acid sequence: CASSVGASGRGEQYF.

The chain recombines TRBV30 with TRBJ1-5, with 8 bases matching TRBD1. The CDR3 is 14 amino acids. After removal of 4 bases from V and 2 bases from J, the junction contained 4 bases not matched to a gene. Germline CDR1 GTSNPN, CDR2 SVGIG (reference sequence). CDR3 protein: CAWKTGEGNQPQHF. The CDR3, as DNA: TGTGCCTGGAAGACAGGGGAGGGCAATCAGCCCCAGCATTTT.

This chain links TRBV6-6 with TRBJ2-5, with a possible D match to TRBD1 (7 bases). With 6 bases removed from V and 2 bases from J, the gap between germline ends came to 13 bases. This CDR3 is 14 amino acids long. Germline V gene lookup returns CDR1 MNHNY and CDR2 SVGAGI (reference sequence). CDR3 loop: CASRAGGQQETQYF. Written as DNA, the CDR3 is TGTGCCAGCAGAGCCGGGGGACAGCAAGAGACCCAGTACTTC.